This TCR beta chain was identified in a study of identifying expanded T cells in peripheral blood. Study results and caveats: Clone count variance between approximately two-week samples rose with total template count.

In regard to this clone: Antigen specificity is unknown.

The V and J ends lost 0 bases and 8 bases respectively, with 12 bases between them. Germline-derived CDR1 and CDR2 are SGDLS and YYNGEE. The CDR3 covers 14 residues. Healthy donors had no documented immune events, such as infections, while sampled. This table comes from immunoSEQ multiplex PCR, and its TCRdb copy is limited to in-frame clones, with some not included. The sample lists 55,000 to 60,000 clones; approximately 90% were seen once. The sequencing input was blood. The source is a person between 18 and 75 years old in good health. The chain uses TRBV9 and TRBJ2-4; D gene uncertain. This CDR3 reads CASSVAGTPDIQYF. As DNA, the CDR3 is TGTGCCAGCAGCGTAGCAGGCACACCCGACATTCAGTACTTC.